This record covers a single TCR beta chain. Repertoires were generated with immunoSEQ multiplex PCR, while TCRdb's copy carries only in-frame clones and drops some. The sample shows fewer than 250,000 clones, 84% of them seen only once. This specimen comes from a study of blood T cell repertoires in COVID-19. This TCR was recovered from a man aged 50-59 years with acute or convalescent COVID-19. Material for sequencing was peripheral blood.

CDR3 residues: CASSQGSGDWNTGELFF. In nucleotides, the CDR3 is TGTGCCAGCAGCCAAGGGAGCGGGGACTGGAACACCGGGGAGCTGTTTTTT. V and J are TRBV14 and TRBJ2-2, with 7 bases fitting TRBD2. This CDR3 contains 17 residues. CDR1 is SGHDN, CDR2 FVKESK, per germline. V lost 1 base to trimming and J lost 1 base; unmatched junction nucleotides: 6.